This T cell receptor (beta chain) is drawn from a study of CD8 T cells in ankylosing spondylitis. V was pared by 7 bases and J by 2 bases, with 3 bases between. Per germline, CDR1 SGDLS and CDR2 YYNGEE. The CDR3 totals 11 residues. Study conclusions and caveats: Earlier work had already found some motif variants in reactive arthritis synovial fluid and blood. Several highly homologous variants made up a TCR beta motif, and this motif appeared characteristic of ankylosing spondylitis blood.

This clonotype was observed a few times. Its cognate antigen is unknown. TCRdb passed the 5' RACE reads through MiXCR, listing each CDR3 protein once. The sample lists some 7,000 distinct CDR3 sequences; 2.5% to 3% were seen once. The sample comprised blood, either unsorted or a sorted T cell fraction (not recorded which). This rearrangement joins TRBV9 to TRBJ2-2; no clear D. This clonotype was obtained from a female donor with ankylosing spondylitis or in good health (not recorded which). The CDR3 DNA reads TGTGCCAGCGGAAACACCGGGGAGCTGTTTTTT. Residues: CASGNTGELFF. Using reference TRBV9 and TRBJ2-2 for the parts outside the CDR3, the full variable domain is DSGVTQTPKHLITATGQRVTLRCSPRSGDLSVYWYQQSLDQGLQFLIQYYNGEERAKGNILERFSAQQFPDLHSELNLSSLELGDSALYFCASGNTGELFFGEGSRLTVL.